The 9 T cell receptor beta chains presented below share a single source sample, sequenced in a study of beta chain features in type 1 diabetes listed by TCRdb under 2018. Summary of the overall study and its limitations: Type 1 diabetes patients showed a moderate but significant shortening of TCRB CDR3 length in all four CD4+ subsets.

To prepare the library, the immunoSEQ multiplex PCR assay was applied. The High Capacity cDNA Reverse Transcription Kit was used to reverse transcribe all of the isolated RNA, meaning that expressed TCRB transcripts were what got sequenced. Entries here come from immuneACCESS through TCRdb and include only in-frame sequences with V and J called. Some clones fail to appear in such tables; in the studies checked, an unresolved V gene covers under half of the shortfall, and the cause of the remainder is unknown. Present in this sample are 250,000 to 300,000 clones, around 15% of which were seen just once. The top ten constitute about 0.015% of the sample. These receptors lack a known antigen. The sequencing input was naive CD4+ T cells from blood. Interpreted using the paper, the cell subset or site label stands for: true naive CD4+ T cells. These receptors all stem from a man aged 25-40 years with type 1 diabetes.

There are a few counts of this clone. This sequence joins TRBV6-6 and TRBJ1-5; TRBD1 matches at 8 bases. V trimming: 4 bases; J trimming: 7 bases; junction bases outside the gene matches: 3. Germline CDR1 and CDR2: MNHNY and SVGAGI (reference sequence). The CDR3 spans 13 residues. The CDR3 is CASSLDRAQPQHF. DNA of the CDR3: TGTGCCAGCAGTTTGGACAGGGCCCAGCCCCAGCATTTT.

This clone was seen more than once but under ten times. This rearrangement joins TRBV9 to TRBJ2-1, with D perhaps TRBD2 (5 bases). This CDR3 is 13 amino acids long. CDR1 SGDLS and CDR2 YYNGEE come from the germline V gene. Trimming shortened V by 0 bases and J by 11 bases, and 12 bases separated the two germline ends. CDR3 amino acids: CASSVGGNPKQFF. The CDR3 DNA is TGTGCCAGCAGCGTAGGAGGGAATCCGAAGCAGTTCTTC. The full variable domain, rest sourced from reference TRBV9 and TRBJ2-1, is DSGVTQTPKHLITATGQRVTLRCSPRSGDLSVYWYQQSLDQGLQFLIQYYNGEERAKGNILERFSAQQFPDLHSELNLSSLELGDSALYFCASSVGGNPKQFFGPGTRLTVL.

This clone has only a few counts. The chain couples TRBV7-2 to TRBJ2-5, with 13 bases aligning to TRBD2. The junction had 5 bases not matched to a gene; V was cut back by 1 base and J by 3 bases. Germline lookup yields CDR1 SGHTA and CDR2 FQGNSA. This CDR3 spans 17 amino acids. As DNA, the CDR3 is TGTGCCAGCAGCTTAGGACTAGCGGGAGGAACCAAAGAGACCCAGTACTTC. Translated, it gives CASSLGLAGGTKETQYF.

Concerning this clone itself: Distinct nucleotide sequences in the sample also encode this CDR3. The CDR3 nucleotides read TGTGCCAGCAGTTCAGGGTATGGCTACACCTTC. Translation gives CASSSGYGYTF. This chain uses TRBV28 with TRBJ1-2, with a tentative D call TRBD1 (5 bases). Trimming shortened V by 4 bases and J by 5 bases, and 5 bases separated the two germline ends. Looked up from germline, CDR1 is MDHEN and CDR2 is SYDVKM. This CDR3 region has 11 residues.

In its sample, this clone was seen a few times. The J gene is TRBJ1-1, the V gene TRBV7-9; a weak D match, TRBD1 (5 bases). The V and J ends lost 7 bases and 1 base respectively, with 13 bases between them. Germline V CDR1 and CDR2: SEHNR, FQNEAQ (reference sequence). This CDR3 spans 14 amino acids. The CDR3 nucleotides read TGTGCCAGCATCCTCTCGACAGCGAACACTGAAGCTTTCTTT. This translates into CASILSTANTEAFF.

The V gene is TRBV7-6, the J gene TRBJ2-1; D remains unclear. Germline values: CDR1 SGHVS, CDR2 FNYEAQ. Trimming took off 5 bases at V and 7 bases at J, with 12 bases between the two ends. The CDR3 sequence is 13 residues long. The CDR3 DNA follows: TGTGCCAGCAGCCATGGAGATCTGAATGAGCAGTTCTTC. Residues: CASSHGDLNEQFF.

The rearrangement joins TRBV5-6 to TRBJ2-5; 9 positions agree with TRBD2. Per germline, CDR1 SGHDT and CDR2 YYEEEE. Losses at the gene ends were 3 bases for V and 5 bases for J; bases not matched to a gene: 8. The CDR3 length is 15 residues. The CDR3 DNA reads as TGTGCCAGCAGCTACGAAGCGGGAGGTCCGGAGACCCAGTACTTC. Translated, it gives CASSYEAGGPETQYF.

The CDR3 protein is CASSDRGANEKLFF. In DNA, the CDR3 is TGTGCCAGCAGCGACAGGGGTGCTAATGAAAAACTGTTTTTT. The chain joins TRBV2 to TRBJ1-4; 8 bases match TRBD1. With V trimmed by 6 bases and J by 3 bases, 3 bases remained unmatched. The CDR3 has 14 residues. Germline CDR1 SNHLY, CDR2 FYNNEI. The full variable domain, in which reference TRBV2 and TRBJ1-4 provide the parts outside the CDR3, is EPEVTQTPSHQVTQMGQEVILRCVPISNHLYFYWYRQILGQKVEFLVSFYNNEISEKSEIFDDQFSVERPDGSNFTLKIRSTKLEDSAMYFCASSDRGANEKLFFGSGTQLSVL.

This clone was seen a few times. The J gene is TRBJ2-7, the V gene TRBV15; tentatively, D is TRBD2 (6 bases). This CDR3 is 14 amino acids long. Trimming took off 4 bases at V and 7 bases at J, with 17 bases between the two ends. Looked up from germline, CDR1 is LNHNV and CDR2 is YYDKDF (reference sequence). The CDR3 sequence: CATSTRTTSREQYF. CDR3 coding DNA: TGTGCCACCAGCACTCGGACTACGTCTCGGGAGCAGTACTTC.